These 25 T cell receptor beta chains originate from one sample sequenced in a study of technical replicates of blood from a few donors. Profiling relied on immunoSEQ multiplex PCR, and the TCRdb table lists in-frame clones only, not all of them. In the table there are 78,000 or so clones, roughly nine tenths of which are singletons. The sequenced sample consisted of T cells isolated from PBMCs. These receptors came from a human donor in good health. Some clones in this sample may be carry-over from other donors' samples.

The CDR3 sequence: CASSPLRAVNEKLFF. CDR3 sequence (DNA): TGTGCCAGCTCACCCCTCAGGGCTGTCAATGAAAAACTGTTTTTT. This chain connects TRBV18 to TRBJ1-4; perhaps TRBD1 as D (5 bases). CDR1 and CDR2 from the germline V gene are KGHSH and LQKENI. This CDR3 is 15 amino acids long. V was pared by 3 bases and J by 5 bases, with 13 bases between.

The V and J genes are TRBV5-1 and TRBJ2-1; 8 bases agree with TRBD1. In germline, CDR1 is SGHRS, CDR2 YFSETQ. J lost 12 bases, V lost 4 bases, and 6 bases had no gene match. The CDR3 loop spans 12 amino acids. CDR3 loop: CASSLRGLGQFF. CDR3 DNA: TGCGCCAGCAGCCTCAGGGGGCTGGGGCAGTTCTTC.

This rearrangement joins TRBV5-1 to TRBJ1-2; possibly TRBD1 for D (5 bases). The V gene's germline CDR1 is SGHRS and CDR2 YFSETQ. V lost 4 bases and J 6 bases, leaving 19 bases between the germline ends. The CDR3 has 15 amino acids. In DNA form, the CDR3 reads TGCGCCAGCAGCCCTGGCACGGGGGGACCCCATGGCTACACCTTC. Protein sequence: CASSPGTGGPHGYTF.

J is TRBJ1-4 and V is TRBV28; 7 bases agree with TRBD1. The CDR3 has 12 amino acids. Germline CDR1 and CDR2: MDHEN and SYDVKM. V lost 7 bases to trimming and J lost 7 bases; unmatched junction nucleotides: 3. Here the CDR3 reads CASKTGTEKLFF. In DNA form, the CDR3 reads TGTGCCAGCAAGACAGGGACTGAAAAACTGTTTTTT.

The rearrangement uses TRBV4-1 and TRBJ2-7; tentatively, D is TRBD2 (5 bases). The V gene's germline CDR1 is MGHRA and CDR2 YSYEKL. The ends were cut back, 2 bases at V and 0 bases at J, with 11 bases in the middle. The length of the CDR3 is 15 residues. The CDR3 protein is CASSQYGLSSYEQYF. The CDR3 DNA is TGCGCCAGCAGCCAATATGGACTGAGCTCCTACGAGCAGTACTTC.

The chain recombines TRBV13 with TRBJ2-1, with D possibly being TRBD1 (6 bases). This CDR3 comprises 13 residues. Per germline, CDR1 PRHDT and CDR2 FYEKMQ (reference sequence). Between the trimmed V and J ends, which lost 3 bases and 8 bases, there was a span of 11 bases. This CDR3 is CASSFMGADEQFF. The CDR3 DNA sequence: TGTGCCAGCAGCTTTATGGGGGCGGATGAGCAGTTCTTC. Full variable domain (missing parts from reference TRBV13 and TRBJ2-1): AAGVIQSPRHLIKEKRETATLKCYPIPRHDTVYWYQQGPGQDPQFLISFYEKMQSDKGSIPDRFSAQQFSDYHSELNMSSLELGDSALYFCASSFMGADEQFFGPGTRLTVL.

This chain joins TRBV28 and TRBJ2-5, with D maybe TRBD1 (6 bases). Germline CDR1 is MDHEN and CDR2 is SYDVKM. The CDR3 runs to 15 residues. The ends were cut back, 6 bases at V and 0 bases at J, with 14 bases in the middle. The CDR3 is CASRSLRGYQETQYF. The CDR3 DNA is TGTGCCAGCAGATCTTTGAGGGGGTACCAAGAGACCCAGTACTTC.

The J gene is TRBJ2-6, the V gene TRBV6-1; the D gene is possibly TRBD1 (7 bases). V was trimmed by 11 bases and J by 2 bases, leaving 16 bases between them. The CDR3 runs to 15 residues. Germline-derived CDR1 and CDR2 are MNHNS and SASEGT. The CDR3 nucleotides are TGTGCCGGACGCCAGGGGGGTGCTGGGGCCAACGTCCTGACTTTC. Residues: CAGRQGGAGANVLTF.

The genes are TRBV15 and TRBJ2-1; the D gene is possibly TRBD2 (5 bases). Between the trimmed V and J ends, which lost 0 bases and 4 bases, there was a span of 7 bases. The CDR3 covers 14 residues. Germline loops: CDR1 LNHNV, CDR2 YYDKDF (reference sequence). CDR3 nucleotides: TGTGCCACCAGCAGAGAATCGGGGTACAATGAGCAGTTCTTC. This translates into CATSRESGYNEQFF.

The chain links TRBV7-9 to TRBJ2-2, with D possibly TRBD2 on 5 matching bases. The CDR3 is 17 amino acids. With 0 bases removed from V and 2 bases from J, the gap between germline ends came to 13 bases. Germline assignment: CDR1 SEHNR and CDR2 FQNEAQ (reference sequence). In DNA form, the CDR3 reads TGTGCCAGCAGCTTAGCCGCACGAGGGCGAAACACCGGGGAGCTGTTTTTT. Translation gives CASSLAARGRNTGELFF.

V and J are TRBV29-1 and TRBJ2-7; D not certain. With 0 bases removed from V and 2 bases from J, the gap between germline ends came to 8 bases. Germline V gene sequence: CDR1 SQVTM, CDR2 ANQGSEA. The CDR3 has 13 residues. The CDR3 DNA sequence: TGCAGCGTTGAAGATCCAGTAACCTACGAGCAGTACTTC. Amino acid sequence: CSVEDPVTYEQYF.

This chain uses TRBV28 with TRBJ2-7, with D unclear. The CDR3 extends over 15 amino acids. The ends were cut back, 1 base at V and 0 bases at J, with 10 bases in the middle. Germline V gene data show CDR1 as MDHEN and CDR2 as SYDVKM. The DNA of the CDR3 is TGTGCCAGCAGTTTATTGGCAGGTAGCTCCTACGAGCAGTACTTC. Translation: CASSLLAGSSYEQYF.

The chain couples TRBV5-4 to TRBJ1-1; 8 bases line up with TRBD1. V lost 0 bases, J lost 4 bases, and 5 bases stayed unmatched. Germline CDR1 SGHNT, CDR2 YYREEE (reference sequence). The CDR3 sequence is 15 residues long. DNA of the CDR3: TGTGCCAGCAGCTTGGGACAGGGGATGTCCACTGAAGCTTTCTTT. It yields the protein CASSLGQGMSTEAFF.

Points on this clone: One end of the junction varies from germline; a read error may be responsible. The chain joins TRBV27 to TRBJ2-3; 10 bases match TRBD2. CDR3 length: 14 amino acids. Germline V lookup: CDR1 MNHEY, CDR2 SMNVEV (reference sequence). The CDR3 loop reads CASSGLAVTDTQYF. In DNA, the CDR3 is TGTGCGAGCAGCGGACTAGCGGTCACAGATACGCAGTATTTT.

The chain recombines TRBV18 with TRBJ2-7; 10 bases are a match to TRBD1. V dropped 5 bases and J dropped 0; count of bases not matched to a gene: 13. CDR1 and CDR2 from the germline V gene are KGHSH and LQKENI. The CDR3 has 18 amino acids. CDR3 nucleotide sequence: TGTGCCAGCTCAGGAAGACAGGGGGCCGCTTCCAACTCCTACGAGCAGTACTTC. Translating gives CASSGRQGAASNSYEQYF.

The chain couples TRBV7-2 to TRBJ2-3, with D maybe TRBD2 (5 bases). The CDR3 length is 16 residues. V was cut by 5 bases and J by 4 bases, with 19 bases left in between. Germline assignment: CDR1 SGHTA and CDR2 FQGNSA. CDR3 bases: TGTGCCAGCAGCCCCCCGAGGCGGGCGGTCCCAGATACGCAGTATTTT. It translates to CASSPPRRAVPDTQYF.

In DNA form, the CDR3 reads TGCGCCAGCAGCCAAGATAAGAACACGCACACCGGGGAGCTGTTTTTT. This codes for CASSQDKNTHTGELFF. The chain recombines TRBV4-1 with TRBJ2-2; D call uncertain. The CDR3 has 16 residues. CDR1 and CDR2 from the germline V gene are MGHRA and YSYEKL. V gave up 0 bases and J gave up 3 bases, with 11 bases separating them.

This clone has a handful of counts. CDR3 nucleotides: TGCGCCAGCAGCTCCTCCGGGACAGTCTACGAGCAGTACTTC. Translated: CASSSSGTVYEQYF. The chain uses TRBV5-1 and TRBJ2-7; 7 bases agree with TRBD1. CDR3 size: 14 residues. Trimming cost V 3 bases and J 3 bases; bases outside gene matches: 6. Germline assignment: CDR1 SGHRS and CDR2 YFSETQ.

V and J are TRBV7-9 and TRBJ2-2; 10 bases match TRBD2. This CDR3 has 17 residues. Looked up from germline, CDR1 is SEHNR and CDR2 is FQNEAQ (reference sequence). The trim removed 6 bases at V and 0 bases at J, leaving 7 bases unmatched. This chain's CDR3 is CASSGTSGKSNTGELFF. The CDR3 DNA reads as TGTGCCAGCAGTGGTACTAGCGGGAAGTCGAACACCGGGGAGCTGTTTTTT.

V is TRBV27 and J is TRBJ1-3; 8 nucleotides match TRBD1. V dropped 5 bases and J dropped 8; count of bases not matched to a gene: 5. CDR3 length equals 13 residues. Per the germline V gene, CDR1 is MNHEY and CDR2 is SMNVEV (reference sequence). CDR3 protein: CASSPQGGHTIYF. CDR3 coding DNA: TGTGCCAGCAGTCCACAGGGGGGCCACACCATATATTTT.

The rearrangement joins TRBV10-2 to TRBJ1-3; D unresolved. The CDR3 extends over 15 amino acids. V lost 1 base to trimming and J lost 0 bases, with 7 bases between them. Germline V lookup: CDR1 WSHSY, CDR2 SAAADI. The DNA for the CDR3 is TGCGCCAGCAGTGAGTGGAGCGACTCTGGAAACACCATATATTTT. Translation: CASSEWSDSGNTIYF.

V gene TRBV7-9 combines with J gene TRBJ2-7; TRBD2 agrees at 12 bases. Germline trimming cut 4 bases from V and 3 bases from J; bases unmatched to any gene: 4. Germline V CDR1 and CDR2: SEHNR, FQNEAQ (reference sequence). The CDR3 covers 15 residues. CDR3 in amino acids: CASSSPSGGDYEQYF. In DNA, the CDR3 is TGTGCCAGCAGCTCCCCTAGCGGGGGGGACTACGAGCAGTACTTC.

The gene calls are TRBV18 and TRBJ2-3, with 8 bases lining up with TRBD2. The V gene's germline CDR1 is KGHSH and CDR2 LQKENI. The CDR3 covers 14 residues. J lost 4 bases, V lost 4 bases, and 4 bases had no gene match. The CDR3 DNA follows: TGTGCCAGCTCACGAGGACTAGCCCCAGATACGCAGTATTTT. Translation gives CASSRGLAPDTQYF. Full variable domain (remainder filled in from reference TRBV18 and TRBJ2-3): NAGVMQNPRHLVRRRGQEARLRCSPMKGHSHVYWYRQLPEEGLKFMVYLQKENIIDESGMPKERFSAEFPKEGPSILRIQQVVRGDSAAYFCASSRGLAPDTQYFGPGTRLTVL.

This chain links TRBV10-3 with TRBJ2-3; a weak D match, TRBD2 (6 bases). This CDR3 comprises 16 residues. Trimming took 0 bases from V and 2 from J, leaving 12 bases between them. Germline V gene data show CDR1 as ENHRY and CDR2 as SYGVKD. The CDR3 nucleotides read TGTGCCATCAGTGAGTCGTCTCCGGGACTCACAGATACGCAGTATTTT. It codes for CAISESSPGLTDTQYF.

V is TRBV2 and J is TRBJ1-2, with TRBD1 identical over 11 bases. This CDR3 is 14 amino acids long. J lost 6 bases, V lost 8 bases, and 8 bases had no gene match. Germline loops: CDR1 SNHLY, CDR2 FYNNEI. The CDR3 loop is CASQADRGQNGYTF. CDR3 nucleotide sequence: TGTGCCAGCCAGGCGGACAGGGGGCAAAATGGCTACACCTTC.